Given below is one T cell receptor beta chain in context. Its antigen remains unknown. The CDR3 length is 15 residues. Deletions cut 0 bases from V and 5 bases from J, with 13 bases between. CDR1 is MNHEY and CDR2 is SVGAGI in the germline V gene. This sample is drawn from a study of post-analysis software for immune sequencing data. Overall study results and limits: Significantly lower normalized Chao1 diversity was seen in multiple sclerosis patients than in controls. TRBV5-6, TRBV5-1 and TRBV20-1 were among 4 or 5 TRBV segments more frequent in patients than controls.

Unique-molecular-identifier-tagged TCR beta cDNA libraries were used. Some 500,000 cDNA molecules were recovered from an input of about 0.9 to 10 million T cells. TCRdb independently ran MiXCR on the PCR reads; one entry per CDR3 protein. The data hold approximately 150,000 distinct CDR3 sequences, with 30% observed a single time. This sequence joins TRBV6-5 and TRBJ2-5; D uncertain. Material: blood. This TCR derives from a girl aged 10 to 17 with multiple sclerosis. CDR3 sequence: CASSYSGLELETQYF. Written as DNA, the CDR3 is TGTGCCAGCAGTTACTCGGGCTTGGAGTTGGAGACCCAGTACTTC.